This T cell receptor (beta chain) was found in a study of blood T cells in healthy people across ages. This CDR3 has 16 amino acids. Germline V gives CDR1 LGHNA, CDR2 YNFKEQ. V shed 0 bases and J shed 3 bases, with 11 bases lying between them. PCR was performed a second time for about 6 to 12 cycles using a sample-barcoded 5' primer and a J-beta primer mix. A single record per CDR3 protein comes from TCRdb applying MiXCR to the 5' RACE reads. The sample lists hundreds of thousands of distinct CDR3 sequences; around 45% were seen once. Sequenced sample: blood. The sequence was obtained from a woman aged 60-75 years in good health. The V and J genes are TRBV4-2 and TRBJ1-4; D gene unclear. The CDR3 DNA is TGTGCCAGCAGCCAAGATAGGAGGAGAGCTAATGAAAAACTGTTTTTT. Its protein product is CASSQDRRRANEKLFF.